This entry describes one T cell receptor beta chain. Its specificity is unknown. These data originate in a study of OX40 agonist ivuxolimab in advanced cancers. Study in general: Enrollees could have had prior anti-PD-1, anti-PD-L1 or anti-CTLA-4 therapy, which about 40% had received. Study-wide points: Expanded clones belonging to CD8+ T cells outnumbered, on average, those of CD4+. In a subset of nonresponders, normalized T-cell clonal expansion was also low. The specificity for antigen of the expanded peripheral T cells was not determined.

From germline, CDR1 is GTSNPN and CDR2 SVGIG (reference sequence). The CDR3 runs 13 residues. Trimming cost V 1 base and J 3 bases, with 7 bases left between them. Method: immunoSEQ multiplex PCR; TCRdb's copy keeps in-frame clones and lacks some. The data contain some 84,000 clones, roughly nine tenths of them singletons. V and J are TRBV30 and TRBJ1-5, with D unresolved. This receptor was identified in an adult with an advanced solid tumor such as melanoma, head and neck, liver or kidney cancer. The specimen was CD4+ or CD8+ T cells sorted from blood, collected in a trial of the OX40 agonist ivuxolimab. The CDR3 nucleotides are TGTGCCTGGAGTGCCGGATCCAATCAGCCCCAGCATTTT. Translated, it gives CAWSAGSNQPQHF.